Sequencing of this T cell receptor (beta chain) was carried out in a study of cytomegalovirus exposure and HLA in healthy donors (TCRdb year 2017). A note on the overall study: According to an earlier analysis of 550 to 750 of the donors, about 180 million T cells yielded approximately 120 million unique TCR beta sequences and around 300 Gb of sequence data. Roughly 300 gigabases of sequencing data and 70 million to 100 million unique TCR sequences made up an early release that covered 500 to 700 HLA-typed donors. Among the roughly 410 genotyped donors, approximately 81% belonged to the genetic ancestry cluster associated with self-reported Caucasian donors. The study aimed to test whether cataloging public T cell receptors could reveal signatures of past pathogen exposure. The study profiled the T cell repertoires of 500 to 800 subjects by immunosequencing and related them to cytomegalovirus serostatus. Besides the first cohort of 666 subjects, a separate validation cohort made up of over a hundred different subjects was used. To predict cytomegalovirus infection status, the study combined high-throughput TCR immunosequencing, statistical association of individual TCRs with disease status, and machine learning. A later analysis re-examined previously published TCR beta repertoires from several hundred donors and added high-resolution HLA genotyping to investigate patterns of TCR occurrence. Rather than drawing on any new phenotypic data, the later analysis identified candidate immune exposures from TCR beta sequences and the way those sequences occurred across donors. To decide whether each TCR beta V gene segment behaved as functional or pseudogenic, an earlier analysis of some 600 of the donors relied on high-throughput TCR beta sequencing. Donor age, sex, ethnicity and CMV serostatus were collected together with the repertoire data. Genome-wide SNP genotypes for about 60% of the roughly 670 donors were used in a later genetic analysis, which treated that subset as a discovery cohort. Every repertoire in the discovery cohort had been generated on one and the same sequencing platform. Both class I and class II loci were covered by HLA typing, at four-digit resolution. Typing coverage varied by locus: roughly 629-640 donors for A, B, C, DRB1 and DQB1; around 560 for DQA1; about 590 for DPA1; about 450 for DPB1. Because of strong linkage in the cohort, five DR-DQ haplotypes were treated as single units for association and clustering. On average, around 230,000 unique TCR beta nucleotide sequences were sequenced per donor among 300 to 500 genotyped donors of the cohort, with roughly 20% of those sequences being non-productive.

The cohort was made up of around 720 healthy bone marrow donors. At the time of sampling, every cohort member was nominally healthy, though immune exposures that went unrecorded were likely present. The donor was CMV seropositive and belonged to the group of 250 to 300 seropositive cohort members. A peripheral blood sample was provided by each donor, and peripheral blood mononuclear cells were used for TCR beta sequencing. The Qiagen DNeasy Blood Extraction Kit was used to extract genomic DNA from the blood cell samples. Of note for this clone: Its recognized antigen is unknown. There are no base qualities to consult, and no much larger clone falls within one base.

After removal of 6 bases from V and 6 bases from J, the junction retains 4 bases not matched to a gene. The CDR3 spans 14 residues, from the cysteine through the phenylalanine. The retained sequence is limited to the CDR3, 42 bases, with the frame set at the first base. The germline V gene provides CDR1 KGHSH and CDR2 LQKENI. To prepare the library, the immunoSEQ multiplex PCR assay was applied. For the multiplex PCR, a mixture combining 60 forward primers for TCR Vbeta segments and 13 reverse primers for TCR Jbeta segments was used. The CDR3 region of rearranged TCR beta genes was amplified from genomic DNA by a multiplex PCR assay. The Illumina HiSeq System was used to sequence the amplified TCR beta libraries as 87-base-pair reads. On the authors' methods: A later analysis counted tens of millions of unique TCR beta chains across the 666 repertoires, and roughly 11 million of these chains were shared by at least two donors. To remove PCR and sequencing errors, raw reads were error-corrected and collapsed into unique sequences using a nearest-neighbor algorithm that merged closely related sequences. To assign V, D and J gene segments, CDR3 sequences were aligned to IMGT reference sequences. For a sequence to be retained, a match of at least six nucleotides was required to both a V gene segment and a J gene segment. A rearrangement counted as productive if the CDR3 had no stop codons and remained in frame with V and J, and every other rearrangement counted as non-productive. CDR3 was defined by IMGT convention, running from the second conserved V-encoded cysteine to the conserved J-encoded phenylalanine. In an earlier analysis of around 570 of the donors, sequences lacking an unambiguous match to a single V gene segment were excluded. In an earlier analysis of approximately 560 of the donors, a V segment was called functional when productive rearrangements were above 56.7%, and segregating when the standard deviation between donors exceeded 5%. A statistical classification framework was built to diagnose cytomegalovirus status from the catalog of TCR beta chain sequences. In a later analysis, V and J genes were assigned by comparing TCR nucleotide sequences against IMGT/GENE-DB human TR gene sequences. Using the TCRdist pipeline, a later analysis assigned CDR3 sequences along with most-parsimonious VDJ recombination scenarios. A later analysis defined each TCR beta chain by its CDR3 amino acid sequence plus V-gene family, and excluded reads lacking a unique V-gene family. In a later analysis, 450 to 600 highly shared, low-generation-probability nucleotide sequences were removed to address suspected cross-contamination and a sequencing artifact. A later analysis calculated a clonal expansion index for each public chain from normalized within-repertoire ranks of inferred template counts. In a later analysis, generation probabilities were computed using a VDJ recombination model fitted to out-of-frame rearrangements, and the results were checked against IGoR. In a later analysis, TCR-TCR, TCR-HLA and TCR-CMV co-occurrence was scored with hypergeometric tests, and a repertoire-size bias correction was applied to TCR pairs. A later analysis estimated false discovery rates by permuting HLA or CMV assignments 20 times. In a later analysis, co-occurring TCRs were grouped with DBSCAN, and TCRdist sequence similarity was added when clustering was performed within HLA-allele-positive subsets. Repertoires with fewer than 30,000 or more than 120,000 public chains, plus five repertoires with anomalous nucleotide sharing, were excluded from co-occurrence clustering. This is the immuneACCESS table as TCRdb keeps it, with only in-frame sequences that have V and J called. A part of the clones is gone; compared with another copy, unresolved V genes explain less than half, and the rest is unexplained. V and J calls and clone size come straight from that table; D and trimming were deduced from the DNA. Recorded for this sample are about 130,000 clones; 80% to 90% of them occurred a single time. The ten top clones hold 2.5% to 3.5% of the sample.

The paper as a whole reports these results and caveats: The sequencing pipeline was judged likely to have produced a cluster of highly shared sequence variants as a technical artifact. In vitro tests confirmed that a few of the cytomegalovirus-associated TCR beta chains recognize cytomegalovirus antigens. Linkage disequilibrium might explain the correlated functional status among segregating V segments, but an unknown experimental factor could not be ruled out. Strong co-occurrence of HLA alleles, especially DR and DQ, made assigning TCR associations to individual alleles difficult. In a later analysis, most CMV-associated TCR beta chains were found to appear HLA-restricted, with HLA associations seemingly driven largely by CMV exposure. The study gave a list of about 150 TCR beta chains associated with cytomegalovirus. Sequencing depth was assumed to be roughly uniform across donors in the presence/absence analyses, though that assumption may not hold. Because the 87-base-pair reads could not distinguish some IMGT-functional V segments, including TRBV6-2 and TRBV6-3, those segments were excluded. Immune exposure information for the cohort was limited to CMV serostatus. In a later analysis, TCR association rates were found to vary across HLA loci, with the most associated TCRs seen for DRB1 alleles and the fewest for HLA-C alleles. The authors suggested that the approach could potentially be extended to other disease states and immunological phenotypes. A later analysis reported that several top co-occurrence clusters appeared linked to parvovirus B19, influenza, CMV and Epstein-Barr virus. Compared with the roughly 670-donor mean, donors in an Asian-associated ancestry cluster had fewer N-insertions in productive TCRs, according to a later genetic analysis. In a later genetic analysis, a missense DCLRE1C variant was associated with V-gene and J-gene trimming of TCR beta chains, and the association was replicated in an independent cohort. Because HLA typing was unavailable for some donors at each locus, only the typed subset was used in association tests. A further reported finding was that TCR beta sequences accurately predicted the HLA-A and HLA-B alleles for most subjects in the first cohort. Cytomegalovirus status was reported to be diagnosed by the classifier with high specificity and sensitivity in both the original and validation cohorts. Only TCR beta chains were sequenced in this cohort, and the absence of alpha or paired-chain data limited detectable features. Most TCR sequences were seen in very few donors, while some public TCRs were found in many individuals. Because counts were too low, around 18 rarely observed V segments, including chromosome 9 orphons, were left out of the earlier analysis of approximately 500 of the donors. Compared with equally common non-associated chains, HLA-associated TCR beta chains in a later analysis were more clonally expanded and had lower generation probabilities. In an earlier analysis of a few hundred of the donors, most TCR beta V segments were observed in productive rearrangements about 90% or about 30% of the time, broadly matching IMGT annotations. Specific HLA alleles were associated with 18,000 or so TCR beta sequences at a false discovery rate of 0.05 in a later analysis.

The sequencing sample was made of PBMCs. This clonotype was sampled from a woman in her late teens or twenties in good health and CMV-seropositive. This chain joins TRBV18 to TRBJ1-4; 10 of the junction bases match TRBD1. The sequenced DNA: TGTGCCAGCTCGACCGGGACAGGGGATGAAAAACTGTTTTTT. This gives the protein CASSTGTGDEKLFF. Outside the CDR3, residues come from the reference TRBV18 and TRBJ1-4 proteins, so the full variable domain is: NAGVMQNPRHLVRRRGQEARLRCSPMKGHSHVYWYRQLPEEGLKFMVYLQKENIIDESGMPKERFSAEFPKEGPSILRIQQVVRGDSAAYFCASSTGTGDEKLFFGSGTQLSVL.